Each of the 22 T cell receptor beta chains below was sequenced from the same sample in a study of blood T cells in healthy people across ages. A sample-barcoded 5' primer and a J-beta primer mix were used in a second PCR of roughly 7 to 11 cycles. Each CDR3 protein is one row after TCRdb ran MiXCR on the 5' RACE reads. The sample has some 710,000 distinct CDR3 sequences, about a fifth seen once; the top ten hold roughly 22%. The sequencing input was blood. All receptors derive from a man between 65 and 85 years old in good health.

This clonotype occurred a few times. The V and J genes are TRBV5-6 and TRBJ1-1, with D unclear. The CDR3 runs to 14 residues. V lost 2 bases to trimming and J lost 3 bases, with 11 bases between them. Germline V gives CDR1 SGHDT, CDR2 YYEEEE. CDR3 in DNA: TGTGCCAGCAGCTTAACTCAGTGGTACACTGAAGCTTTCTTT. It is translated as CASSLTQWYTEAFF.

This clonotype was seen more than once but under ten times. The rearrangement joins TRBV7-9 to TRBJ1-5, with 8 bases that match TRBD1. Germline V gene lookup returns CDR1 SEHNR and CDR2 FQNEAQ (reference sequence). The CDR3 is made up of 15 amino acids. Germline trimming cut 5 bases from V and 3 bases from J; bases unmatched to any gene: 6. CDR3: CASSGTGTLNQPQHF. The DNA for the CDR3 is TGTGCCAGCAGCGGGACAGGCACTCTCAATCAGCCCCAGCATTTT.

This clonotype was recorded a few times. This chain uses TRBV29-1 with TRBJ1-1; 7 nucleotides match TRBD1. The ends lost 6 bases at V and 3 bases at J; junction bases unmatched: 7. There are 13 residues in the CDR3. Per germline, CDR1 SQVTM and CDR2 ANQGSEA. The CDR3 DNA sequence: TGCAGCGTCGACAGGGTCCTGGACACTGAAGCTTTCTTT. This translates into CSVDRVLDTEAFF.

The V and J genes are TRBV2 and TRBJ1-3, with a tentative D call TRBD1 (5 bases). The germline CDR1 and CDR2 sequences are SNHLY and FYNNEI. The CDR3 is 15 residues long. V was shortened by 2 bases and J by 0 bases, with 8 bases between the two germline ends. As DNA, the CDR3 is TGTGCCAGCAGTGAATGGGGACCCTCTGGAAACACCATATATTTT. As protein: CASSEWGPSGNTIYF.

The J gene is TRBJ2-5, the V gene TRBV6-1; a possible D gene is TRBD2 (5 bases). CDR1 is MNHNS, CDR2 SASEGT, per germline. The CDR3 is made up of 14 amino acids. The V and J ends lost 5 bases and 1 base respectively, with 11 bases between them. The DNA of the CDR3 is TGTGCCAGCAGTAAAGTCCGGGGCCAAGAGACCCAGTACTTC. As protein: CASSKVRGQETQYF.

The table lists this clonotype with a few counts. The V and J genes are TRBV30 and TRBJ2-5; 12 bases align to TRBD2. The J call may be mistaken, given a closer DNA end match to TRBJ2-1. Germline lookup yields CDR1 GTSNPN and CDR2 SVGIG (reference sequence). The CDR3 is 16 residues long. The CDR3 DNA is TGTGCCTGGCAGCCCAAACTAGCGGGAGGATACAATGAGCAGTTCTTC. Residues: CAWQPKLAGGYNEQFF.

In regard to this clonotype: A much larger clonotype is one base distant, so this may be a read error. The conserved phenylalanine or tryptophan normally closing the CDR3 is absent here, so this likely arose from a read error. This chain joins TRBV12-3 or TRBV12-4 and TRBJ2-5, with 13 nucleotides matching TRBD2. The V gene end was trimmed by 1 base and the J gene end by 4 bases; junction bases not matched to a gene: 3. The CDR3 spans 16 residues. CDR3 sequence reads: CASSLGTSGGPETQYS. The CDR3 DNA is TGTGCCAGCAGTTTAGGGACTAGCGGGGGACCAGAGACCCAGTACTCC.

This chain uses TRBV28 with TRBJ2-5, with a possible D match to TRBD2 (5 bases). The CDR3 contains 15 residues. Looked up from germline, CDR1 is MDHEN and CDR2 is SYDVKM. V gave up 3 bases and J gave up 1 base, with 12 bases separating them. Written as DNA, the CDR3 is TGTGCCAGCAGTTTTAGTTTAGGGAGCCAAGAGACCCAGTACTTC. It codes for CASSFSLGSQETQYF. The complete variable domain, with remaining parts taken from reference TRBV28 and TRBJ2-5, reads DVKVTQSSRYLVKRTGEKVFLECVQDMDHENMFWYRQDPGLGLRLIYFSYDVKMKEKGDIPEGYSVSREKKERFSLILESASTNQTSMYLCASSFSLGSQETQYFGPGTRLLVL.

The gene calls are TRBV29-1 and TRBJ1-5; D gene uncertain. The V end was cut by 3 bases, the J end by 6 bases, with 15 bases between. Germline V lookup: CDR1 SQVTM, CDR2 ANQGSEA. The CDR3 has 14 amino acids. CDR3 region: CSVELQADGQPQHF. The CDR3, as DNA: TGCAGCGTTGAGCTCCAGGCGGATGGTCAGCCCCAGCATTTT.

This clonotype was detected a few times. The CDR3: CSVEGSTYGYTF. The CDR3 DNA reads as TGCAGCGTTGAAGGCAGTACCTATGGCTACACCTTC. This sequence joins TRBV29-1 and TRBJ1-2; D remains unclear. Germline CDR1 reads SQVTM; CDR2 reads ANQGSEA. CDR3 length: 12 amino acids. V lost 1 base and J lost 4, with 7 bases in between.

This clonotype was detected a few times. V gene TRBV6-5 combines with J gene TRBJ1-4; TRBD1 matches at 8 bases. This CDR3 is built from 14 residues. The germline V gene has CDR1 MNHEY and CDR2 SVGAGI. Trimming removed 5 bases from V and 7 bases from J; junction bases left unmatched: 6. DNA of the CDR3: TGTGCCAGCAGTCGGGACAGGAGTAGTGAAAAACTGTTTTTT. Amino acids: CASSRDRSSEKLFF.

The rearrangement links TRBV5-1 to TRBJ1-1, with 7 bases matching TRBD1. Trimming cost V 4 bases and J 1 base; bases outside gene matches: 10. Germline CDR1 and CDR2: SGHRS and YFSETQ. The CDR3 has 16 residues. This chain's CDR3 is CASSLPGQLSNTEAFF. The CDR3 nucleotides read TGCGCCAGCAGCCTACCGGGACAGCTGTCGAACACTGAAGCTTTCTTT.

This clonotype was picked up a small number of times. V and J are TRBV20-1 and TRBJ2-1, with no clear D. The CDR3 totals 15 residues. V was pared by 4 bases and J by 4 bases, with 17 bases between. Germline CDR1 reads DFQATT; CDR2 reads SNEGSKA (reference sequence). The CDR3 is CSAIGPSAVYNEQFF. CDR3 nucleotide sequence: TGCAGTGCTATAGGTCCCAGCGCGGTGTACAATGAGCAGTTCTTC.

This clonotype was recorded a few times. The rearrangement links TRBV7-2 to TRBJ2-7; possible D gene TRBD1, 6 bases. The DNA end favors TRBJ2-1, so the J call may be wrong. Germline V gene lookup returns CDR1 SGHTA and CDR2 FQGNSA. This CDR3 has 15 residues. CDR3 sequence reads: CASSLEGVIYNEQFF. The DNA of the CDR3 is TGTGCCAGCAGCTTAGAGGGGGTGATATACAATGAGCAGTTCTTC.

J is TRBJ2-1 and V is TRBV20-1; perhaps TRBD2 as D (5 bases). With 0 bases removed from V and 5 bases from J, the gap between germline ends came to 14 bases. Germline V gene lookup returns CDR1 DFQATT and CDR2 SNEGSKA (reference sequence). The CDR3 covers 15 residues. CDR3 protein: CSARDGLRLDNEQFF. The CDR3 region has the DNA TGCAGTGCTAGAGATGGACTCAGACTGGACAATGAGCAGTTCTTC.

This clonotype was recorded a few times. V and J are TRBV20-1 and TRBJ2-5, with D perhaps TRBD1 (5 bases). Gene TRBJ2-7 matches the end of the DNA better, so the J call may be wrong. CDR3 length: 14 residues. Germline V lookup: CDR1 DFQATT, CDR2 SNEGSKA (reference sequence). The CDR3 spells CSARVQAKAYEQYF. CDR3 sequence (DNA): TGCAGTGCTAGAGTACAGGCTAAAGCATACGAGCAGTACTTC.

This clonotype was recorded once. J is TRBJ2-5 and V is TRBV6-5; TRBD1 aligns across 7 bases. From germline, CDR1 is MNHEY and CDR2 SVGAGI. CDR3 size: 15 residues. The J segment lost 3 bases and the V segment lost 2 bases, leaving 6 bases of the junction unmatched. The CDR3 DNA sequence: TGTGCCAGCAGTTACGAGGGGGCAGTTAAAGAGACCCAGTACTTC. As protein: CASSYEGAVKETQYF.

This clonotype has more than one count but fewer than ten. The chain uses TRBV14 and TRBJ1-2; 7 bases agree with TRBD1. V was clipped by 0 bases and J by 11 bases; unmatched bases: 6. Looked up from germline, CDR1 is SGHDN and CDR2 is FVKESK. CDR3 length equals 13 residues. The chain's CDR3 is CASSQDQRGQYTF. The CDR3 DNA reads as TGTGCCAGCAGCCAAGATCAGAGGGGACAGTACACCTTC.

This clonotype was seen a handful of times. The gene calls are TRBV11-2 and TRBJ1-5; D gene unclear. CDR3 length equals 15 residues. Germline V gene data show CDR1 as SGHAT and CDR2 as FQNNGV. Trimming stripped 1 base from V and 2 bases from J, with 9 bases between. The CDR3, as DNA: TGTGCCAGCAGCTTAGGGGTGGTCGGCAATCAGCCCCAGCATTTT. This encodes CASSLGVVGNQPQHF.

This clonotype was counted ten times or more. The V gene is TRBV7-2, the J gene TRBJ2-5; D is unresolved. This CDR3 is built from 14 residues. CDR1 and CDR2 from the germline V gene are SGHTA and FQGNSA. V was pared by 6 bases and J by 1 base, with 12 bases between. CDR3 sequence: CASSINLGQETQYF. The CDR3 DNA reads TGTGCCAGCAGTATAAACCTCGGCCAAGAGACCCAGTACTTC.

This chain joins TRBV6-5 and TRBJ1-1; D is perhaps TRBD1 (6 bases). The CDR3 has 14 amino acids. Per germline, CDR1 MNHEY and CDR2 SVGAGI. With 5 bases removed from V and 1 base from J, the gap between germline ends came to 11 bases. CDR3 protein: CASSATTGNTEAFF. The DNA for the CDR3 is TGTGCCAGCAGTGCGACGACAGGGAACACTGAAGCTTTCTTT.

The rearrangement links TRBV15 to TRBJ2-7; D ambiguous. Germline V lookup: CDR1 LNHNV, CDR2 YYDKDF (reference sequence). V was shortened by 0 bases and J by 3 bases, with 9 bases between the two germline ends. The CDR3 covers 14 residues. CDR3 DNA sequence: TGTGCCACCAGCAGAGATCCAACCATCTACGAGCAGTACTTC. This translates into CATSRDPTIYEQYF.